The clone carrying this T cell receptor beta chain was detected a few times. The CDR3 sequence is 13 residues long. The V end lost 1 base, the J end lost 7 bases, and 8 bases lay between the germline ends. Germline CDR1 LNHDA, CDR2 SQIVND (reference sequence). These data come from a study of T cells after yellow fever vaccination. Whole-study findings and limits: Booster sampling recovered most clones from primary vaccination (around 96% CD4, just over 85% CD8). Researchers cautioned that FACS-sorted repertoires could harbor abundant clonotypes contaminating from the bulk population.

5'RACE template switching produced TCR cDNA carrying a universal primer site and UMIs. TCRdb reanalysed the 5' RACE reads using MiXCR and keeps one entry per CDR3 protein. Found here are more than 50,000 distinct CDR3 sequences, approximately 6% of them singletons; the top ten hold 31%. The V gene is TRBV19, the J gene TRBJ1-5; D uncertain. The receptor comes from a man aged 18 to 29 who received the YFV17D yellow fever vaccine. This material consisted of PBMCs, either bulk or a sorted T-cell subset (CD4+, CD8+, memory, or dextramer-sorted; not recorded which), taken on the day of the yellow fever booster vaccination. The CDR3 spells CASSIGGWQPQHF. CDR3 DNA sequence: TGTGCCAGTAGTATAGGGGGATGGCAGCCCCAGCATTTT.